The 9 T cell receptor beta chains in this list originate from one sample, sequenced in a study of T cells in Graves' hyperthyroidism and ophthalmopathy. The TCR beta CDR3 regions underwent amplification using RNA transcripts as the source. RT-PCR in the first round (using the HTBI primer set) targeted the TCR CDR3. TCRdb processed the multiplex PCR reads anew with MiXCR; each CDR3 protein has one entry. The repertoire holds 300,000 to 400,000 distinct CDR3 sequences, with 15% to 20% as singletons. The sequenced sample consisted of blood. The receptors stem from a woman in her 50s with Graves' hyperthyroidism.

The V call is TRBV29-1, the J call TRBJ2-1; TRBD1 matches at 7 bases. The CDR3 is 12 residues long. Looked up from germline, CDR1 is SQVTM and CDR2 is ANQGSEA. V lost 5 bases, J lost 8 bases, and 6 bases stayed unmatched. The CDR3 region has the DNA TGCAGCGTTAAGGGAACAGGGGATGAGCAGTTCTTC. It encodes CSVKGTGDEQFF.

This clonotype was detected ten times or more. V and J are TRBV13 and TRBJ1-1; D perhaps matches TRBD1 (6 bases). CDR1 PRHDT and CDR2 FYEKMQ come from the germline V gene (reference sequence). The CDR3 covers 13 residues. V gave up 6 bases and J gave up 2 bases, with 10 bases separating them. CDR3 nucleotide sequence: TGTGCCAGCAGTGACAGGCCCAACACTGAAGCTTTCTTT. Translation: CASSDRPNTEAFF.

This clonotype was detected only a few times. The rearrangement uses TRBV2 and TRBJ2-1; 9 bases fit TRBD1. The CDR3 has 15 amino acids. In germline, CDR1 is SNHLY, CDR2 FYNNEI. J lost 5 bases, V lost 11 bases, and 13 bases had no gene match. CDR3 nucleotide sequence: TGTGCCTCGAAGACACCGGGACAGGGCAACAATGAGCAGTTCTTC. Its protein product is CASKTPGQGNNEQFF.

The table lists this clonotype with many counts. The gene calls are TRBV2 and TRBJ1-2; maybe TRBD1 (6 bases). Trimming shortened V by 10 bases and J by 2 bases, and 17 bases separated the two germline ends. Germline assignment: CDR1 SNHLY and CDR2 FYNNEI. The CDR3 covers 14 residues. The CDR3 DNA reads TGTGCCATCCCTTCCCAGGGGTCGAACTATGGCTACACCTTC. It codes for CAIPSQGSNYGYTF.

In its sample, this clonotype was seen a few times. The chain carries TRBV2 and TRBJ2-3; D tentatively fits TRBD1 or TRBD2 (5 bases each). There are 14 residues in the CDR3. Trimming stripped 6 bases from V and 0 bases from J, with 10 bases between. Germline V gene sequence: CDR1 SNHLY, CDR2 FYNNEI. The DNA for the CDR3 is TGTGCCAGCAGATTCCGGGACAGCACAGATACGCAGTATTTT. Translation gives CASRFRDSTDTQYF.

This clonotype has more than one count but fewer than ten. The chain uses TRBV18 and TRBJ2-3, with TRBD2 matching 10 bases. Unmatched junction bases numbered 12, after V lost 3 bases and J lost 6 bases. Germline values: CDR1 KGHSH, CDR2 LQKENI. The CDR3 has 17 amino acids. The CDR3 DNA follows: TGTGCCAGCTCACCGTTCGAGACTAGCGGGCTAGGGGATACGCAGTATTTT. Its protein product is CASSPFETSGLGDTQYF.

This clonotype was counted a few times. The CDR3 loop reads CATSRVDYEQYF. CDR3 sequence (DNA): TGTGCCACCAGCAGAGTGGACTACGAGCAGTACTTC. The chain links TRBV15 to TRBJ2-7; D gene uncertain. Germline V gene sequence: CDR1 LNHNV, CDR2 YYDKDF (reference sequence). The ends were cut back, 1 base at V and 3 bases at J, with 4 bases in the middle. The CDR3 runs 12 residues. Drawing the rest from reference TRBV15 and TRBJ2-7, the complete variable domain is DAMVIQNPRYQVTQFGKPVTLSCSQTLNHNVMYWYQQKSSQAPKLLFHYYDKDFNNEADTPDNFQSRRPNTSFCFLDIRSPGLGDTAMYLCATSRVDYEQYFGPGTRLTVT.

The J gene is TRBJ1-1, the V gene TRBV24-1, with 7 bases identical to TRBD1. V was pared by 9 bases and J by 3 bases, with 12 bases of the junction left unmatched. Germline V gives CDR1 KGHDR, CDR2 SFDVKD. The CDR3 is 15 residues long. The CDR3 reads CATAESGTEHTEAFF. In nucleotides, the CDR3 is TGTGCCACCGCGGAATCCGGGACAGAACACACTGAAGCTTTCTTT.

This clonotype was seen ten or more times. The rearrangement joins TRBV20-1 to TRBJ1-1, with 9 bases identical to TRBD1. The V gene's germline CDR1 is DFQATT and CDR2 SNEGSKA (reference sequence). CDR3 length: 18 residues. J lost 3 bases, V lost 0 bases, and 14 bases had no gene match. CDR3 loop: CSARDASHGTGKDTEAFF. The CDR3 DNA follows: TGCAGTGCTAGAGATGCTTCCCATGGGACAGGGAAGGACACTGAAGCTTTCTTT.